This T cell receptor (beta chain) was identified during a study of monozygotic twins with inflammatory bowel disease. Germline CDR1 is MNHEY and CDR2 is SVGEGT. The CDR3 consists of 11 residues. Through template switching, UMIs that included a 6-nucleotide sample barcode were added. With the 5' RACE reads reprocessed, TCRdb shows one record per CDR3 protein and no DNA. This table holds just over 300,000 distinct CDR3 sequences. As concerns this clonotype: The target antigen is unknown.

With no T cell sorting beforehand, total RNA was isolated from whole blood. Whole-study results and caveats: Healthy co-twins exceeded IBD patients in TCRbeta diversity as measured by inverse Simpson. Different subtypes (of T cells) could not be told apart from one another.

The TCR originated in a human donor with ulcerative colitis or Crohn's disease, or a healthy co-twin of an affected twin (not recorded which). The sample taken for sequencing was blood. This chain connects TRBV6-2 or TRBV6-3 to TRBJ2-7; the TCRdb call, TRBD2, lacks DNA for checking. The CDR3 here is CASAAGYEQYF.